One and the same sample provided the 8 T cell receptor beta chains below, sequenced in a study of regulatory T cells in long-lasting Graves disease. Through Arm-PCR of CDR3 regions and iRepertoire HTBI primers, TCR beta libraries were built. MiXCR, applied by TCRdb to the multiplex PCR reads, yields one record per CDR3 protein. In the table there are around 510,000 distinct CDR3 sequences, around 20% of which are singletons. Time point of the sample: persistent/refractory GD, antithyroid drugs over 5 years with positive TRAb. The authors made the TCR library using RNA they extracted from PBMCs. This specimen was peripheral blood mononuclear cells (PBMCs), taken when the disease was refractory, from a patient treated with antithyroid drugs. The receptors were sampled from a female donor with Graves disease.

The chain couples TRBV7-8 to TRBJ1-4; 7 bases are a match to TRBD1. Germline CDR1 reads SGHVS; CDR2 reads FQNEAQ. This CDR3 region has 16 residues. V dropped 5 bases and J dropped 4; count of bases not matched to a gene: 10. The CDR3 nucleotides are TGTGCCAGCAGCGCGATCCGGGACAGAGTTAATGAAAAACTGTTTTTT. It yields the protein CASSAIRDRVNEKLFF.

This clonotype was recorded many times. The chain combines TRBV7-9 with TRBJ2-2; 9 bases agree with TRBD1. CDR1 is SEHNR, CDR2 FQNEAQ, per germline (reference sequence). Losses at the gene ends were 4 bases for V and 7 bases for J; bases not matched to a gene: 4. The CDR3 is 14 residues long. The CDR3 DNA reads TGTGCCAGCAGCTCAACAGGGGGCGGCGGGGAGCTGTTTTTT. Protein: CASSSTGGGGELFF. Filled out from reference TRBV7-9 and TRBJ2-2, the complete variable domain reads DTGVSQNPRHKITKRGQNVTFRCDPISEHNRLYWYRQTLGQGPEFLTYFQNEAQLEKSRLLSDRFSAERPKGSFSTLEIQRTEQGDSAMYLCASSSTGGGGELFFGEGSRLTVL.

This clonotype has a count of ten or more. The gene calls are TRBV29-1 and TRBJ1-1; D not certain. Germline lookup yields CDR1 SQVTM and CDR2 ANQGSEA. With 5 bases removed from V and 1 base from J, the gap between germline ends came to 14 bases. The CDR3 length is 14 residues. In DNA, the CDR3 is TGCAGCGTTACGATCCCACCATCGAACACTGAAGCTTTCTTT. Protein product: CSVTIPPSNTEAFF.

The chain recombines TRBV6-2 or TRBV6-3 with TRBJ2-2; 12 bases match TRBD1. V was pared by 6 bases and J by 4 bases, with 6 bases of the junction left unmatched. The CDR3 length is 16 residues. CDR1 is MNHEY, CDR2 SVGEGT, per germline. The CDR3 loop reads CASSAGTGGFTGELFF. The CDR3 region has the DNA TGTGCCAGCAGCGCTGGGACAGGGGGCTTCACCGGGGAGCTGTTTTTT.

The table lists this clonotype with many counts. This rearrangement joins TRBV27 to TRBJ2-7; D is uncertain. CDR3 length: 13 residues. The germline V gene encodes CDR1 MNHEY and CDR2 SMNVEV (reference sequence). Deletions cut 3 bases from V and 1 base from J, with 7 bases between. The CDR3 loop is CASSFAGSYEQYF. As DNA, the CDR3 is TGTGCCAGCAGTTTTGCCGGGTCCTACGAGCAGTACTTC.

This clonotype has only a few counts. The chain employs TRBV27 and TRBJ2-5; 7 bases align to TRBD2. Germline lookup yields CDR1 MNHEY and CDR2 SMNVEV (reference sequence). This CDR3 contains 16 residues. V dropped 4 bases and J dropped 7; count of bases not matched to a gene: 15. As DNA, the CDR3 is TGTGCCAGCAGTTCAAGGGACGGCCGTAGGGAGGGGACCCAGTACTTC. Translating it yields CASSSRDGRREGTQYF.

The chain is built from TRBV7-6 and TRBJ2-7; perhaps TRBD2 as D (7 bases). The CDR3 runs to 14 residues. Looked up from germline, CDR1 is SGHVS and CDR2 is FNYEAQ. Trimming cost V 5 bases and J 7 bases, with 18 bases left between them. CDR3 DNA: TGTGCCAGCAGCCTACGTGGGGGGGCGGAGGAGCAGTACTTC. It yields the protein CASSLRGGAEEQYF.

The J gene is TRBJ1-4, the V gene TRBV7-3; 8 nucleotides align to TRBD1. V was pared by 5 bases and J by 8 bases, with 4 bases of the junction left unmatched. Germline V gives CDR1 SGHTA, CDR2 FQGTGA. This CDR3 contains 13 residues. CDR3 protein: CASSNRGGEKLFF. In DNA form, the CDR3 reads TGTGCCAGCAGCAACAGGGGGGGGGAAAAACTGTTTTTT.